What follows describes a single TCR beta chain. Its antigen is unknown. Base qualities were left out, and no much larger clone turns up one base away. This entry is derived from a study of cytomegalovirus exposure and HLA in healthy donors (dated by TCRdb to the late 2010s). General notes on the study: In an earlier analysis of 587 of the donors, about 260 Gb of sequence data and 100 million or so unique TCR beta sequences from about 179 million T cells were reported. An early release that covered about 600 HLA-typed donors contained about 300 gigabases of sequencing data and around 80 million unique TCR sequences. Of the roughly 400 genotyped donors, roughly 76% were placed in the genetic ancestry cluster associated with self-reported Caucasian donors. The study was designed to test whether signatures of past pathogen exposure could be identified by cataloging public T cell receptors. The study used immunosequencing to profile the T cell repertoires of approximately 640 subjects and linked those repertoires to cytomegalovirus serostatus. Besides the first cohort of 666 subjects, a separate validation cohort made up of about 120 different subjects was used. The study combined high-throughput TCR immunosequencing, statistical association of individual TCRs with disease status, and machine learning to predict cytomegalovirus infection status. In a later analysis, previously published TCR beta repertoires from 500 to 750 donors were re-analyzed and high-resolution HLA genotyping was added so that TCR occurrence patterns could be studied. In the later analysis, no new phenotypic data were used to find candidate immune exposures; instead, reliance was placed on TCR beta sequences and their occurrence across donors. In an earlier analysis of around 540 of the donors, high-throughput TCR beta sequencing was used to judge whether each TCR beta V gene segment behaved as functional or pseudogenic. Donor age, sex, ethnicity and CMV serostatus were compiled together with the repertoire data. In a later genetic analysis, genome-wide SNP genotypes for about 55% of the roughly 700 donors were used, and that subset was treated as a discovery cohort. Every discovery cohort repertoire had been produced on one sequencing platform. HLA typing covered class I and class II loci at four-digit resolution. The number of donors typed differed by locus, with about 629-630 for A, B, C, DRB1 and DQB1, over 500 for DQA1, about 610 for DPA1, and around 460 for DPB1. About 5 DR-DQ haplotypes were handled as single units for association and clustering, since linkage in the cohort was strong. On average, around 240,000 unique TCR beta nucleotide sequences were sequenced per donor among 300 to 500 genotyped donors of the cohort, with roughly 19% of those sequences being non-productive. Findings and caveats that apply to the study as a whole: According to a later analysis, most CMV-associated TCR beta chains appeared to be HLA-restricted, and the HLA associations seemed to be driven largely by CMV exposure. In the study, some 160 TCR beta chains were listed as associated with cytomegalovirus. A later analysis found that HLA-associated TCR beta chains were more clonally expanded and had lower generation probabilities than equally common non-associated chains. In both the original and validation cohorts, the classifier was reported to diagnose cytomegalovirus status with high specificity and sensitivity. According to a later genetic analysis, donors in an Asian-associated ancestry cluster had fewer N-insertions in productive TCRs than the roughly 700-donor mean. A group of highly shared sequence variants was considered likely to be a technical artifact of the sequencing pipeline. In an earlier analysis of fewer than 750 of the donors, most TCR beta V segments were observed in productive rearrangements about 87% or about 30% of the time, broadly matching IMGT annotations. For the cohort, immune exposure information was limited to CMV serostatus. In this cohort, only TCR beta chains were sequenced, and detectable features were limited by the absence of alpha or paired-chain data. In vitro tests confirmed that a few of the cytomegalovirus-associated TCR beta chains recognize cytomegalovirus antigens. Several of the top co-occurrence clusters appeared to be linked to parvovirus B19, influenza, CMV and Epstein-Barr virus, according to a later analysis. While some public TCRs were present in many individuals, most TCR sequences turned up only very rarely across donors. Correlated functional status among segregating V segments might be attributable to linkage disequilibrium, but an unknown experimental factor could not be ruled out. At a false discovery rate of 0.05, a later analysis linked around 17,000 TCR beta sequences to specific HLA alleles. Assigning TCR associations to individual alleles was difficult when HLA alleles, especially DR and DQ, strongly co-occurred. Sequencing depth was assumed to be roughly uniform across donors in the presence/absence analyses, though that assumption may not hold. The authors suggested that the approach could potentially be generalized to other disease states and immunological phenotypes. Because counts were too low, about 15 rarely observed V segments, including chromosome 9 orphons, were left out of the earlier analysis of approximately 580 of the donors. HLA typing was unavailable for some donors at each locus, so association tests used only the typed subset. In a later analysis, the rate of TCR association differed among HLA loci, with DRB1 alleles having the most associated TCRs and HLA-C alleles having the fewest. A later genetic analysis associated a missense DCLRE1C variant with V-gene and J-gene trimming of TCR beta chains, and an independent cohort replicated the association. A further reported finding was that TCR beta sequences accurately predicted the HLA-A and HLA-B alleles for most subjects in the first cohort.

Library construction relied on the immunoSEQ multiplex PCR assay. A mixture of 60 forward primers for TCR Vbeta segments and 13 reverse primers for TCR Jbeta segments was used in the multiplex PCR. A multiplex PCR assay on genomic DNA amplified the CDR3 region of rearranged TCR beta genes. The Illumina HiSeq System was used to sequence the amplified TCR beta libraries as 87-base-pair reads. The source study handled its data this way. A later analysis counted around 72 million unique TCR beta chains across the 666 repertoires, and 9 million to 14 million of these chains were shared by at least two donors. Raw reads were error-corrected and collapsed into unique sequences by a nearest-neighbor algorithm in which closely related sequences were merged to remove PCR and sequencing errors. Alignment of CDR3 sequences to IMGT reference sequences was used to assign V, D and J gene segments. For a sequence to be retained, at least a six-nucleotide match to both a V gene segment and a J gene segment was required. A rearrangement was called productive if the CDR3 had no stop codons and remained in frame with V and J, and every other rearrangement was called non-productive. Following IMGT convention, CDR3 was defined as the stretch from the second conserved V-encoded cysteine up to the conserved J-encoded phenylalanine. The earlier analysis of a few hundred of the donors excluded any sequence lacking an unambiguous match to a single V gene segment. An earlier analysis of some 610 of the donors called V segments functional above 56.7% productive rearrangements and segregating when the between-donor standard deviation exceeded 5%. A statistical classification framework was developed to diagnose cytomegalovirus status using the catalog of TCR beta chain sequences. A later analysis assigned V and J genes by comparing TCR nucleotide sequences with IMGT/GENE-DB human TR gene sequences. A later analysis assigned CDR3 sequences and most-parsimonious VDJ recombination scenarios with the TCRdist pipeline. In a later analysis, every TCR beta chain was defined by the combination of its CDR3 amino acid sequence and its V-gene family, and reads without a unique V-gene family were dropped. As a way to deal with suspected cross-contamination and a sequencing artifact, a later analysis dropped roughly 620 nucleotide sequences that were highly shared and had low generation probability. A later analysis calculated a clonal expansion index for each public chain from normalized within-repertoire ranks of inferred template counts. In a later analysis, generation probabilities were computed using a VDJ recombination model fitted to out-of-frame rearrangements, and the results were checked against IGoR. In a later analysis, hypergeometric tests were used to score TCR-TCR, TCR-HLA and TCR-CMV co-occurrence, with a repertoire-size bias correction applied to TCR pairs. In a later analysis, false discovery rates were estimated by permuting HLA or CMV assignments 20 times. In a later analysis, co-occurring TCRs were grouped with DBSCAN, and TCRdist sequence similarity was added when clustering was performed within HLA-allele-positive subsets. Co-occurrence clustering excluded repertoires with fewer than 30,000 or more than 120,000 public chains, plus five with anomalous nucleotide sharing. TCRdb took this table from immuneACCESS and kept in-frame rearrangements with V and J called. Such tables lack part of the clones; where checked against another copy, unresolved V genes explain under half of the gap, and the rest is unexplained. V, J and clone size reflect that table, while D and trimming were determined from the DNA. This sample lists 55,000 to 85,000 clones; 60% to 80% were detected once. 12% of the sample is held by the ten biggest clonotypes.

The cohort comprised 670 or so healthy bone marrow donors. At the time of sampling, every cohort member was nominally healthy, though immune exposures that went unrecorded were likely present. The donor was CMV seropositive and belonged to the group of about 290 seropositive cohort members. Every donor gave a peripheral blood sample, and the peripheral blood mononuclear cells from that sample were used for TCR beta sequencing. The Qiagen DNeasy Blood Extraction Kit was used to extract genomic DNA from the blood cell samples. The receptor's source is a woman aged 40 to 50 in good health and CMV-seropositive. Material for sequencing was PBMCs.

The nucleotides read TGTGCCAGCACACACAGGCCTCCCGGGGAAGCTTTCTTT. This codes for CASTHRPPGEAFF. Recombination linked TRBV27 to TRBJ1-1; D gene: possibly TRBD1, on 5 matching bases. The CDR1 and CDR2 encoded by the germline V gene (reference sequence) are MNHEY and SMNVEV. V and J lose 7 bases and 8 bases, and a span of 17 bases separates them. The cysteine opens and the phenylalanine closes a CDR3 of 13 amino acids. Of the read, only the CDR3 DNA is kept; its 39 bases are in frame from base 1.